This T cell receptor beta chain was sequenced in a study of regulatory T cells in long-lasting Graves disease. In building TCR beta libraries, iRepertoire HTBI primers were used together with Arm-PCR of CDR3 regions. One entry per CDR3 protein, called by TCRdb with MiXCR from the multiplex PCR reads. This sample has 300,000 or so distinct CDR3 sequences, with about 18% found just once. Time point given: persistent/refractory GD, antithyroid drugs over 5 years with positive TRAb. Following extraction of RNA from PBMCs, that RNA was used to make the TCR library. The CDR3 totals 14 residues. CDR1 and CDR2 (germline): LNHNV, YYDKDF (reference sequence). V was shortened by 8 bases and J by 10 bases, with 23 bases between the two germline ends. This clonotype was observed a few times.

The source was peripheral blood mononuclear cells (PBMCs), collected when the disease was refractory, from a patient treated with antithyroid drugs. This receptor was obtained from a female donor with Graves disease. The chain is built from TRBV15 and TRBJ2-5; D possibly matches TRBD1 or TRBD2 (5 bases each). CDR3 coding DNA: TGTGCCACCCGCGCGAGGGGTGATAAGAGAAACCAGTACTTC. Its translation is CATRARGDKRNQYF.